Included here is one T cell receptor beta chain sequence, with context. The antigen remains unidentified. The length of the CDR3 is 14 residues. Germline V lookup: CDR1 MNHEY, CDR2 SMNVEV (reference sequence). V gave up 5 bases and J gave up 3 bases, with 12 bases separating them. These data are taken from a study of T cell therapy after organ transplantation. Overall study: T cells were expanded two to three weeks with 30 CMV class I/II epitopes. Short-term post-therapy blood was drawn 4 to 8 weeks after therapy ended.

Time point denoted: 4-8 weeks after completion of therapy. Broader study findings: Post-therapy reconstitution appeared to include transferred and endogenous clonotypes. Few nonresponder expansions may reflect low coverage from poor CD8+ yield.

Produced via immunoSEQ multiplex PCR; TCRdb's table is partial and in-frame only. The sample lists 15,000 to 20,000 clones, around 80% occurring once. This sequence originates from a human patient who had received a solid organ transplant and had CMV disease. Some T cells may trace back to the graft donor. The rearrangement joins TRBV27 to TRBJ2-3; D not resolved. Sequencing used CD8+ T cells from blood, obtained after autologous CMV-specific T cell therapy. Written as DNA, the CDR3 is TGTGCCAGCAGTCATCGGGCCGTTACAGATACGCAGTATTTT. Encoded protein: CASSHRAVTDTQYF.